These T cell receptor beta chains were read from a single sample in a study of control samples from healthy donors and cancer patients. Libraries were prepared by immunoSEQ multiplex PCR; TCRdb keeps only in-frame clonotypes and omits some of them. The sample consists of about 230,000 clones, over 75% of them appearing once. Sequenced: PBMCs. The receptors here all came from a woman aged 55-70 years with lung cancer. CDR3s include the opening cysteine and the closing phenylalanine or tryptophan. Each record gives: V gene, clone size, J gene, D gene, CDR3 DNA, CDR3 protein. A D gene is named only where the DNA matches it firmly. Clone size is shown for a subset of rows, as once, few, many or a class of expanded clone.

>TRBV6-5|-|TRBJ1-5|-
TGTGCCAGCAGTCTTAGTCCGACAGCCGATCAGCCCCAGCATTTT
CASSLSPTADQPQHF
>TRBV20-1|-|TRBJ1-1|-
TGCAGTGCTCTGATGAACACTGAAGCTTTCTTT
CSALMNTEAFF
>TRBV6-6|-|TRBJ1-4|-
TGTGCCAGCAGTCCACACTTAGATAGATGGACAGAAAAGGAAAAACTGTTTTTT
CASSPHLDRWTEKEKLFF
>TRBV5-1|once|TRBJ1-1|TRBD1
TGCGCCAGCAGACTTGGACAGGGGGGCACTGAAGCTTTCTTT
CASRLGQGGTEAFF
>TRBV24-1|-|TRBJ1-1|TRBD1
TGTGCCACCAGTGATTCCAGAACAGGGGACACTGAAGCTTTCTTT
CATSDSRTGDTEAFF
>TRBV6-6|-|TRBJ1-2|TRBD1
TGTGCCAGCAGTTCGGGGACAGGGGGCCACTATGGCTACACCTTC
CASSSGTGGHYGYTF
>TRBV11-2|-|TRBJ1-1|-
TGTGCCAGCAGCTTAGACCTATGGAACACTGAAGCTTTCTTT
CASSLDLWNTEAFF
>TRBV27|few|TRBJ1-2|-
TGTGCCAGCAGTACTACTCGACTGGGCGGCTACACCTTC
CASSTTRLGGYTF
>TRBV5-1|-|TRBJ2-1|TRBD2
TGCGCCAGCAGCTCCGGGACTAGCGGGAGACAGTTCTTC
CASSSGTSGRQFF
>TRBV3-1/TRBV3-2|-|TRBJ1-2|-
TGTGCCAGCAGCGAATCGACAGCCTACTATGGCTACACCTTC
CASSESTAYYGYTF
>TRBV28|few|TRBJ1-5|-
TGTGCCAGCAAAACTTACAAGAGCAATCAGCCCCAGCATTTT
CASKTYKSNQPQHF
>TRBV11-3|once|TRBJ2-1|-
TGTGCCAGCAGCCCCCCCGGGAATGAGCAGTTCTTC
CASSPPGNEQFF